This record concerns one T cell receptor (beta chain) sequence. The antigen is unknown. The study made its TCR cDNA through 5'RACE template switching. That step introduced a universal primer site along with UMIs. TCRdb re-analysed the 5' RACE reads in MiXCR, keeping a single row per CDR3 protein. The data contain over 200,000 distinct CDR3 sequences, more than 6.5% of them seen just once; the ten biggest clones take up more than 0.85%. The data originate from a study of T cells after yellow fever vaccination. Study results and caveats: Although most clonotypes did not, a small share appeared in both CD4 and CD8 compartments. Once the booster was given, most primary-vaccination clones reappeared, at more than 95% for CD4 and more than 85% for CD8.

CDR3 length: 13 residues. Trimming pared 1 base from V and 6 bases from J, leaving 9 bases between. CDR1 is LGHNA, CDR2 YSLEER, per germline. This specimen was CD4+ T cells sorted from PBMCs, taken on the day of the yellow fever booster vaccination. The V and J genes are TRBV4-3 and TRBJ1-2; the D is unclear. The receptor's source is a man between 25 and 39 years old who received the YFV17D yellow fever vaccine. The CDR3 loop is CASSQVSGDGYTF. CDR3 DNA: TGCGCCAGCAGCCAAGTTTCCGGAGATGGCTACACCTTC.